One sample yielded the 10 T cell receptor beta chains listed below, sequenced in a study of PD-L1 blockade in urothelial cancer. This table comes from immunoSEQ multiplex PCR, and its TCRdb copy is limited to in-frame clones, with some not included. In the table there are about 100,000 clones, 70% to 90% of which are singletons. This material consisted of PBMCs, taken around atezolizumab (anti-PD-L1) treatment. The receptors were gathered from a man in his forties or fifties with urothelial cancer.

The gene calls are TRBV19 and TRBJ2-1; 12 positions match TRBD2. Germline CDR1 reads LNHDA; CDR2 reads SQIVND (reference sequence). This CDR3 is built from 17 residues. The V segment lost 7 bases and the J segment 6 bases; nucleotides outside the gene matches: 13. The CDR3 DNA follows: TGTGCCAGTACCAATCGGGCTAGCGGGAGGGCCCGCAATGAGCAGTTCTTC. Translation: CASTNRASGRARNEQFF.

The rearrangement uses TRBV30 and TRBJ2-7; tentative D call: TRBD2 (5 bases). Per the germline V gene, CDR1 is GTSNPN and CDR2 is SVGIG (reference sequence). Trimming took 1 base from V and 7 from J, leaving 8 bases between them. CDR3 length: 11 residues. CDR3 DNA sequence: TGTGCCTGGAGTGCGAGGAGGGAGCAGTACTTC. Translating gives CAWSARREQYF. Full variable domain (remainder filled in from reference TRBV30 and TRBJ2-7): SQTIHQWPATLVQPVGSPLSLECTVEGTSNPNLYWYRQAAGRGLQLLFYSVGIGQISSEVPQNLSASRPQDRQFILSSKKLLLSDSGFYLCAWSARREQYFGPGTRLTVT.

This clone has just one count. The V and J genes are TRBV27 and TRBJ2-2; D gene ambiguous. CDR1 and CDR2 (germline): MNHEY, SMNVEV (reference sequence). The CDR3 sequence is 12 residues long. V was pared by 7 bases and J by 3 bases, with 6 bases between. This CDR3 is CASTSHTGELFF. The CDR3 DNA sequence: TGTGCCAGCACCTCCCACACCGGGGAGCTGTTTTTT.

CDR3 sequence (DNA): TGTGCCAGCAGCTTGTTTAACCGGGAAAATGAGCAGTTCTTC. Translating gives CASSLFNRENEQFF. This rearrangement joins TRBV5-4 to TRBJ2-1, with a weak D call TRBD2 (5 bases). The germline gives CDR1 SGHNT, CDR2 YYREEE (reference sequence). The CDR3 is made up of 14 amino acids. V was cut by 1 base and J by 7 bases, with 12 bases left in between. The whole variable domain, remainder taken from reference TRBV5-4 and TRBJ2-1, is ETGVTQSPTHLIKTRGQQVTLRCSSQSGHNTVSWYQQALGQGPQFIFQYYREEENGRGNFPPRFSGLQFPNYSSELNVNALELDDSALYLCASSLFNRENEQFFGPGTRLTVL.

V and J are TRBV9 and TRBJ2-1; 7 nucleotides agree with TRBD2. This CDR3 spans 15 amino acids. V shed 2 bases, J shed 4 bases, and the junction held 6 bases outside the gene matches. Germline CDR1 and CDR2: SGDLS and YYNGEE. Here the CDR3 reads CASSVGRGSYNEQFF. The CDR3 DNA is TGTGCCAGCAGCGTCGGGCGCGGGAGTTACAATGAGCAGTTCTTC.

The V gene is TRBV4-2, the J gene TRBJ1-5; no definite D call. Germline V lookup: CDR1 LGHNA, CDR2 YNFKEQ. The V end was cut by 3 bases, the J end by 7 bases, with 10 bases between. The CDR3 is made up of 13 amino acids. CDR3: CASSHTTAQPQHF. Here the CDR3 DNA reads TGTGCCAGCAGCCATACCACTGCGCAGCCCCAGCATTTT.

The CDR3 nucleotides read TGTGCCAGCAGTCGGAGGGGACAGGGGATTTTTGATGAGCAGTTCTTC. It codes for CASSRRGQGIFDEQFF. The chain combines TRBV27 with TRBJ2-1; 10 bases align to TRBD1. Germline trimming cut 5 bases from V and 8 bases from J; bases unmatched to any gene: 12. The CDR3 totals 16 residues. CDR1 MNHEY and CDR2 SMNVEV come from the germline V gene (reference sequence).

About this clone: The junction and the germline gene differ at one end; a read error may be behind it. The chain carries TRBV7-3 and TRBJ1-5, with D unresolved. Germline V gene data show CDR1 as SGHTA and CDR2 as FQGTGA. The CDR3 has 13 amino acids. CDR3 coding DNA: TGTGCCAGCAGCGTTCGGGGTGGTCAGTCCCAGCATTTT. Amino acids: CASSVRGGQSQHF.

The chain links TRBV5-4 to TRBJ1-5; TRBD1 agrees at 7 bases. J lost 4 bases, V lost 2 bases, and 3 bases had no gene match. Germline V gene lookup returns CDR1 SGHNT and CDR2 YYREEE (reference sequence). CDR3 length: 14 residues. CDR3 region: CASSFQGENQPQHF. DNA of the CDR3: TGTGCCAGCAGCTTCCAGGGGGAGAATCAGCCCCAGCATTTT.

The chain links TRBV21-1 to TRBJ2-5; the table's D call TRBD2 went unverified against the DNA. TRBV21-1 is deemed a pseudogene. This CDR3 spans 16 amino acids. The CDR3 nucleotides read TGTGCCAGCAGCAAACACCCGACTAGCGAGCAAGAGACCCAGTACTTC. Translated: CASSKHPTSEQETQYF.